This T cell receptor beta chain was identified during a study of blood T cell repertoires in COVID-19. Study overall: Acute and convalescent COVID-19 specimens originated in the United States, Italy and Spain. T cells, B-cell-depleted T cells, or PBMCs supplied cDNA or gDNA.

V shed 4 bases and J shed 7 bases, with 11 bases lying between them. This CDR3 has 13 amino acids. Germline CDR1 reads ENHRY; CDR2 reads SYGVKD. Original handling: It was from reference gene primer amplification that nucleated cell counts were estimated. Sequencing was performed with immunoSEQ multiplex PCR; in TCRdb, only in-frame clones are kept and a portion is missing. V and J calls plus clone size are reproduced from that table; the DNA served to infer D and trimming. The sample contains 150,000 to 200,000 clones, approximately 84% of which appear only once. This clone has more than one count but fewer than ten.

This TCR was sampled from a woman of 80 years or more with acute or convalescent COVID-19. The chain uses TRBV10-3 and TRBJ2-1; possibly TRBD2 for D (5 bases). Sequencing was carried out using peripheral blood. This CDR3 reads CAISGLKGNEQFF. CDR3 in DNA: TGTGCCATCAGTGGACTAAAAGGGAATGAGCAGTTCTTC.